This TCR beta chain is from a study of regulatory T cells in long-lasting Graves disease. The study's findings and limits: TCR diversity was lower in persistent Graves' patients than in newly diagnosed ones. A greater number of public clonotypes (2,741) was shared by persistent patients than by new patients (about 990).

The CDR3 loop spans 15 amino acids. Trimming cost V 3 bases and J 5 bases; bases outside gene matches: 8. CDR1 is LNHNV and CDR2 is YYDKDF in the germline V gene (reference sequence). With regard to this clonotype: Its matching antigen is unknown.

Arm-PCR with iRepertoire HTBI primers amplified the CDR3 regions for these TCR beta libraries. TCRdb re-analysed the multiplex PCR reads in MiXCR, keeping a single row per CDR3 protein. The sample yields more than 400,000 distinct CDR3 sequences, 15% to 20% seen once. The time point is: newly diagnosed GD, antithyroid drugs for less than 3 months. Isolated PBMC RNA provided the starting material for the TCR library. These data are also associated with another study on T cells in Graves' hyperthyroidism and ophthalmopathy. That work states: The TCR CDR3 was amplified in a first-round RT-PCR using the HTBI primer set. Also found in blood were most expanded thyroid clonotypes above 0.001.

The chain joins TRBV15 to TRBJ2-7; 9 bases line up with TRBD1. The sample consisted of peripheral blood mononuclear cells (PBMCs), taken at new diagnosis, from a patient treated with antithyroid drugs. This receptor was obtained from a middle-aged man with Graves disease. CDR3 region: CATSSSRDRVHEQYF. The CDR3 DNA follows: TGTGCCACCAGCAGTAGCCGGGACAGGGTCCACGAGCAGTACTTC. The full variable domain, completed using reference TRBV15 and TRBJ2-7, is DAMVIQNPRYQVTQFGKPVTLSCSQTLNHNVMYWYQQKSSQAPKLLFHYYDKDFNNEADTPDNFQSRRPNTSFCFLDIRSPGLGDTAMYLCATSSSRDRVHEQYFGPGTRLTVT.